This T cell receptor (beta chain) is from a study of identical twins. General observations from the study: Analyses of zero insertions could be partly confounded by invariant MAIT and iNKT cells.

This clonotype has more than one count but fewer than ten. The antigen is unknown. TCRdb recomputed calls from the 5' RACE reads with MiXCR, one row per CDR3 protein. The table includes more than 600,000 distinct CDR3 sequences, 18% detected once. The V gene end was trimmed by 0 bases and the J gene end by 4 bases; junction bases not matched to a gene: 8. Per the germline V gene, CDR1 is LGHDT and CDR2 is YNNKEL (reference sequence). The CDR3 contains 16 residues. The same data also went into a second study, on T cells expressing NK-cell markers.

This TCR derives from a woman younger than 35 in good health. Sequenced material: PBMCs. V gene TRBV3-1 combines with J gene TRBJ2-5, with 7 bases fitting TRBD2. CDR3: CASSQDYSGRSETQYF. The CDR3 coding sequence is TGTGCCAGCAGCCAAGATTATAGCGGGCGGTCAGAGACCCAGTACTTC.